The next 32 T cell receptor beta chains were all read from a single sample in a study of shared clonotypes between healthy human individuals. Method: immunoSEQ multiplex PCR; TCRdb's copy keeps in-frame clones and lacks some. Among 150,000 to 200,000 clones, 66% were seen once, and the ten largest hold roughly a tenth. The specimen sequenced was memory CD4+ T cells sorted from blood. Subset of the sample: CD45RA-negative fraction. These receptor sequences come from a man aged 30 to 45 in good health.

In DNA, the CDR3 is TGTGCCAGCGGGAGGGACAGGGGTATCGCCGGGGAGCTGTTTTTT. Protein sequence: CASGRDRGIAGELFF. The chain links TRBV2 to TRBJ2-2; 10 nucleotides match TRBD1. With 8 bases clipped from V and 6 bases from J, the junction kept 9 bases outside the gene matches. Germline V CDR1 and CDR2: SNHLY, FYNNEI. The CDR3 spans 15 residues.

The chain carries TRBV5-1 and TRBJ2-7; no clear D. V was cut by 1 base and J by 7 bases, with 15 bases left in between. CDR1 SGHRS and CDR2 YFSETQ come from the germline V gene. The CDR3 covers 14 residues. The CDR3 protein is CASSLFPGSGEQYF. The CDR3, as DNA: TGCGCCAGCAGCTTGTTCCCGGGCAGTGGGGAGCAGTACTTC.

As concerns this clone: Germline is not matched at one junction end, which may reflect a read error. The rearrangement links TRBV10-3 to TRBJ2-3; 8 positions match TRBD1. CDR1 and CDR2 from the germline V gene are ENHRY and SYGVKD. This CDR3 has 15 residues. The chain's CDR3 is CAISGQGALTDTQYF. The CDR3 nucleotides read TGTGCCATAAGTGGGCAGGGGGCGTTAACAGATACGCAGTATTTT.

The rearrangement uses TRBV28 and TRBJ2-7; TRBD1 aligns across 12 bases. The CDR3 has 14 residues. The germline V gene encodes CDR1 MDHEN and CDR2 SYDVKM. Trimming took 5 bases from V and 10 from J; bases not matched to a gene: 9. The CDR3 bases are TGTGCCAGCAGTATCCCGGGACAGGGGGCTGAACAGTACTTC. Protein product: CASSIPGQGAEQYF.

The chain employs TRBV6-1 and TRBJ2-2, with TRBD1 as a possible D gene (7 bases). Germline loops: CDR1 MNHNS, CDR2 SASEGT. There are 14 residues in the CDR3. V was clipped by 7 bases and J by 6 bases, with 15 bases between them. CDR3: CASTSRGDAGELFF. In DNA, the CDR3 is TGTGCCAGCACCTCCAGGGGGGACGCCGGGGAGCTGTTTTTT.

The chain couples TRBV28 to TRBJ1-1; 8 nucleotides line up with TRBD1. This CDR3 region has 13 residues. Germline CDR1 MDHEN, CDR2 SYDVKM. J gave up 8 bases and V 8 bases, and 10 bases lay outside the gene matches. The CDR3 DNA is TGTGCCAGCGGAGGACAGGGAAGGTCAGAAGCTTTCTTT. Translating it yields CASGGQGRSEAFF.

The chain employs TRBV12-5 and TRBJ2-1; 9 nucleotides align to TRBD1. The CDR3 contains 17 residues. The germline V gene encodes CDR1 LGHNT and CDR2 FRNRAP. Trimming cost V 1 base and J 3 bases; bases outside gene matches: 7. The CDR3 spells CASGLASGTGSYNEQFF. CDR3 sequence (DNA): TGTGCTAGTGGTTTGGCTTCCGGGACAGGGAGCTACAATGAGCAGTTCTTC.

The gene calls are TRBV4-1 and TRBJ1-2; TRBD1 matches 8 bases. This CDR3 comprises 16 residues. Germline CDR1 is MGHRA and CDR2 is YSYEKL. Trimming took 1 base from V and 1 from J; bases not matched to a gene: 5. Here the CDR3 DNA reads TGCGCCAGCAGCCAAGGCCCAGGGGGCCGTAACTATGGCTACACCTTC. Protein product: CASSQGPGGRNYGYTF.

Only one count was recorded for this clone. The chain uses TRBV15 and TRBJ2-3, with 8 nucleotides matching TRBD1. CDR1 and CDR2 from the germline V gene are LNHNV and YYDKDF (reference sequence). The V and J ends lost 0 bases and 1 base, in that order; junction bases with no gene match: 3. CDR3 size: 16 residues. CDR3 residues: CATSRDQGARTDTQYF. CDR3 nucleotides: TGTGCCACCAGCAGAGATCAGGGGGCCCGCACAGATACGCAGTATTTT.

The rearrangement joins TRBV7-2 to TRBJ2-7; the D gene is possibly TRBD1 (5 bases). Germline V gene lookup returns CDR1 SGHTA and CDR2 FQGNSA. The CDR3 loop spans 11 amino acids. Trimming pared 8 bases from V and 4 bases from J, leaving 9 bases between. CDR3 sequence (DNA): TGTGCCAGCTCTAGGGGTTACGAGCAGTACTTC. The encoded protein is CASSRGYEQYF. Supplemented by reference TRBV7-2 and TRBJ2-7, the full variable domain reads GAGVSQSPSNKVTEKGKDVELRCDPISGHTALYWYRQSLGQGLEFLIYFQGNSAPDKSGLPSDRFSAERTGGSVSTLTIQRTQQEDSAVYLCASSRGYEQYFGPGTRLTVT.

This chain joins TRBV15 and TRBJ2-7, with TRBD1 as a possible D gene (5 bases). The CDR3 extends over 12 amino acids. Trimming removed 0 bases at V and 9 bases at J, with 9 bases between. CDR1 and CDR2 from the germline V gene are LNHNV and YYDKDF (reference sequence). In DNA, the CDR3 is TGTGCCACCAGCAGAGATCGAACAGGGCAGTACTTC. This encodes CATSRDRTGQYF. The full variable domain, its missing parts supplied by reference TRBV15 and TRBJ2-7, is DAMVIQNPRYQVTQFGKPVTLSCSQTLNHNVMYWYQQKSSQAPKLLFHYYDKDFNNEADTPDNFQSRRPNTSFCFLDIRSPGLGDTAMYLCATSRDRTGQYFGPGTRLTVT.

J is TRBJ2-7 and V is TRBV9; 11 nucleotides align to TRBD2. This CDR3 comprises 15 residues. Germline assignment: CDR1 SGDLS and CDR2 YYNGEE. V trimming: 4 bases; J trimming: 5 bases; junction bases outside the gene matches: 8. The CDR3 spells CASSTRTSGWDEQYF. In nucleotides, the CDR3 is TGTGCCAGCAGCACACGGACTAGCGGGTGGGACGAGCAGTACTTC.

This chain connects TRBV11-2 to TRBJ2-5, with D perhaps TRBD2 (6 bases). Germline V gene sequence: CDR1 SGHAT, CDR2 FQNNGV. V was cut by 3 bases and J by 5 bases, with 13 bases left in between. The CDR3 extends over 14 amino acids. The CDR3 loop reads CASSFGTFGETQYF. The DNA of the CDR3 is TGTGCCAGCAGCTTCGGGACTTTCGGGGAGACCCAGTACTTC.

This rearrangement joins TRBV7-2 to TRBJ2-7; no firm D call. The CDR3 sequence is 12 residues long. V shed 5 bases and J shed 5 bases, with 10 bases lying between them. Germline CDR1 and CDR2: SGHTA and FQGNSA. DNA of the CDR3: TGTGCCAGCAGCCCCGCTTTCAACGAGCAGTACTTC. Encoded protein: CASSPAFNEQYF.

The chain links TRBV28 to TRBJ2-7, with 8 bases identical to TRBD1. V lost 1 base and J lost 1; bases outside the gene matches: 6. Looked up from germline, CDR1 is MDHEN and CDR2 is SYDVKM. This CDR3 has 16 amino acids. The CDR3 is CASSLFNRDRSYEQYF. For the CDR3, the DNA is TGTGCCAGCAGTTTATTCAACCGGGACAGGTCCTACGAGCAGTACTTC.

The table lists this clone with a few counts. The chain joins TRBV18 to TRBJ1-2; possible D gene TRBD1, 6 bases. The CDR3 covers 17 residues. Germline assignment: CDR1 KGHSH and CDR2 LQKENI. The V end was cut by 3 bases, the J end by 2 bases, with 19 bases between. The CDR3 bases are TGTGCCAGCTCACCGCTTACGGGGGCGAATATCAACTATGGCTACACCTTC. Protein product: CASSPLTGANINYGYTF.

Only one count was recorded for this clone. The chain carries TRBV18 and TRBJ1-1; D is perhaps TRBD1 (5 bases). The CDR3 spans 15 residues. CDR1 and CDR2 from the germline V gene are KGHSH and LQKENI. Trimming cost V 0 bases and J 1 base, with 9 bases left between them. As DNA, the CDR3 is TGTGCCAGCTCACCACCGGGCAGGGCGAACACTGAAGCTTTCTTT. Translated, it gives CASSPPGRANTEAFF.

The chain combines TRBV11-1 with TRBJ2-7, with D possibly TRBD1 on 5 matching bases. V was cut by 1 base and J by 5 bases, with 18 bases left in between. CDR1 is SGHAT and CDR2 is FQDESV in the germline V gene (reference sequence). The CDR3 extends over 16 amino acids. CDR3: CASSLGIDSESDEQYF. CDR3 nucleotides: TGTGCCAGCAGCTTAGGGATCGACAGTGAGTCCGACGAGCAGTACTTC. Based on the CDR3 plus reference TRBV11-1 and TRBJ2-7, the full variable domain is EAEVAQSPRYKITEKSQAVAFWCDPISGHATLYWYRQILGQGPELLVQFQDESVVDDSQLPKDRFSAERLKGVDSTLKIQPAELGDSAMYLCASSLGIDSESDEQYFGPGTRLTVT.

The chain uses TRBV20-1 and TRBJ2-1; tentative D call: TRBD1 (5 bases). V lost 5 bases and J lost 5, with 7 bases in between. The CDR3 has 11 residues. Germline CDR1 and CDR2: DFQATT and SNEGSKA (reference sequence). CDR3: CSASGHNEQFF. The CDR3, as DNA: TGCAGTGCTTCAGGGCACAATGAGCAGTTCTTC.

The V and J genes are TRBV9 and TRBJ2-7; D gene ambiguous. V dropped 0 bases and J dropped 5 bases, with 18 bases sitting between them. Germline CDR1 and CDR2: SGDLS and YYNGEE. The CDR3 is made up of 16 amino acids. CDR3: CASSVVGDTWTDEQYF. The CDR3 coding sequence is TGTGCCAGCAGCGTAGTCGGTGATACTTGGACCGACGAGCAGTACTTC.

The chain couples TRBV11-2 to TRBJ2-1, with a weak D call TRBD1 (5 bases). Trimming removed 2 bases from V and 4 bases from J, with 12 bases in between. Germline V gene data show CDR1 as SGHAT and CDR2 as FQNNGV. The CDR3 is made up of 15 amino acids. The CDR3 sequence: CASSLLQAQYNEQFF. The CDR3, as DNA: TGTGCCAGCAGCTTACTACAGGCCCAGTACAATGAGCAGTTCTTC. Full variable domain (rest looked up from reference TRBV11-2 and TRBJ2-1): EAGVAQSPRYKIIEKRQSVAFWCNPISGHATLYWYQQILGQGPKLLIQFQNNGVVDDSQLPKDRFSAERLKGVDSTLKIQPAKLEDSAVYLCASSLLQAQYNEQFFGPGTRLTVL.

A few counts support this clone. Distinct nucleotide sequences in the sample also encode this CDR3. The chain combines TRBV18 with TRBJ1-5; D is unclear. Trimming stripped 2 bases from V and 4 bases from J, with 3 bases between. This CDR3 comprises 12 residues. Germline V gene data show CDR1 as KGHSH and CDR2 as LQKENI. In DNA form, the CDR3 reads TGTGCCAGCTCACCAACGAATCAGCCCCAGCATTTT. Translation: CASSPTNQPQHF.

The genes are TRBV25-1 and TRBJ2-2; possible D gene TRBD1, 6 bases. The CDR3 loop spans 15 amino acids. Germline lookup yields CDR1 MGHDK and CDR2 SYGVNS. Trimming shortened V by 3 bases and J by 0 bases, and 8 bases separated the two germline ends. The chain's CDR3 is CASSDWGPNTGELFF. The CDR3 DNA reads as TGTGCCAGCAGTGATTGGGGGCCGAACACCGGGGAGCTGTTTTTT.

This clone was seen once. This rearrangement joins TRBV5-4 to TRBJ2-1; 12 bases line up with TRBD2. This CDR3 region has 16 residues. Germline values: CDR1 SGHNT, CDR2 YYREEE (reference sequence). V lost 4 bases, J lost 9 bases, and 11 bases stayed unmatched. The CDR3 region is CASSPPGTSGRFEQFF. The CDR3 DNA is TGTGCCAGCAGCCCCCCGGGTACTAGCGGGAGGTTTGAGCAGTTCTTC.

The CDR3 nucleotides are TGCGCCAGCAGCAAAAGGGGTGGGAGGGTGGTATACAATGAGCAGTTCTTC. It translates to CASSKRGGRVVYNEQFF. The chain links TRBV4-3 to TRBJ2-1; 7 positions match TRBD2. V was pared by 5 bases and J by 4 bases, with 14 bases of the junction left unmatched. The CDR3 consists of 17 residues. Germline CDR1 and CDR2: LGHNA and YSLEER.

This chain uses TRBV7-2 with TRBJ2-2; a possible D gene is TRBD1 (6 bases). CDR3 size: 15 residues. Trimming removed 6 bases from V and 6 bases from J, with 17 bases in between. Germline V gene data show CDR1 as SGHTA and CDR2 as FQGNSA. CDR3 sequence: CASSTGQPAAGELFF. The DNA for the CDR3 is TGTGCCAGCAGTACCGGACAGCCTGCGGCCGGGGAGCTGTTTTTT.

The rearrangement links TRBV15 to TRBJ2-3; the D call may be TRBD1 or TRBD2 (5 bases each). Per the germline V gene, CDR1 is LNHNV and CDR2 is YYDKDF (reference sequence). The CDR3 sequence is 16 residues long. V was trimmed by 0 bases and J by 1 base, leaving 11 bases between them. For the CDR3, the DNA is TGTGCCACCAGCAGAGAAAGTGTGGGGGGCACAGATACGCAGTATTTT. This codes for CATSRESVGGTDTQYF.

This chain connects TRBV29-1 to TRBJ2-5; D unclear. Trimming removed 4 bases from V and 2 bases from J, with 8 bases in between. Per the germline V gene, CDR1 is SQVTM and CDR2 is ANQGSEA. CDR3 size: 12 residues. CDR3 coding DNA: TGCAGCGTTGTTGGCATTCAAGAGACCCAGTACTTC. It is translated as CSVVGIQETQYF.

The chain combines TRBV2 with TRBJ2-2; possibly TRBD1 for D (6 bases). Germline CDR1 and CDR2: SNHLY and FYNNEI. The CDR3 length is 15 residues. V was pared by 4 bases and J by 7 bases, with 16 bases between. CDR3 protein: CASSAGAADGGELFF. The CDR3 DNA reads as TGTGCCAGCAGTGCAGGGGCGGCGGACGGCGGGGAGCTGTTTTTT.

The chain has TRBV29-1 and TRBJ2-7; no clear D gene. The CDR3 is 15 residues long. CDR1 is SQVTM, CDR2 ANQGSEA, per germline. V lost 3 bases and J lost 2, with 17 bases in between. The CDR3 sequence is CSVEMARTGPYEQYF. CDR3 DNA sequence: TGCAGCGTTGAGATGGCGCGGACGGGTCCCTACGAGCAGTACTTC.

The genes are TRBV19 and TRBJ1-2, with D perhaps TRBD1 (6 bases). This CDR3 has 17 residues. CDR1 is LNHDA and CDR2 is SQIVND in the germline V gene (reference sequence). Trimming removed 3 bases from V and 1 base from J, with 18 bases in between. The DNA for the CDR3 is TGTGCCAGTAGTATTGCCAGGGGACCCTCCATTAACTATGGCTACACCTTC. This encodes CASSIARGPSINYGYTF.

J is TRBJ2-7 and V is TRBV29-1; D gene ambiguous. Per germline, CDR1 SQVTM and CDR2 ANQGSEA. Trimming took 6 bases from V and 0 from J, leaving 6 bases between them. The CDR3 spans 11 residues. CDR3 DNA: TGCAGCGTGGGGTTCTCCTACGAGCAGTACTTC. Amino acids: CSVGFSYEQYF.